The next 3 T cell receptor beta chains were all read from a single sample in a study of T cell responses to AZD1222 COVID-19 vaccine. Sequencing used immunoSEQ multiplex PCR; TCRdb keeps in-frame clones, though not all of them. The repertoire holds over 150,000 clones, with about nine tenths as singletons. This sample comprised peripheral blood, obtained on day 0 of AZD1222 vaccination. These receptors were obtained from an adult in good health.

This clone is a singleton in its sample. The CDR3: CASSPRASSGDNEQFF. As DNA, the CDR3 is TGTGCCAGCAGCCCCCGGGCTTCTAGCGGAGACAATGAGCAGTTCTTC. The chain couples TRBV9 to TRBJ2-1, with 7 nucleotides matching TRBD2. The CDR3 is made up of 16 amino acids. The V segment lost 4 bases and the J segment 5 bases; nucleotides outside the gene matches: 12. Germline loops: CDR1 SGDLS, CDR2 YYNGEE.

The chain recombines TRBV15 with TRBJ1-6, with D tentatively TRBD1 (5 bases). The germline CDR1 and CDR2 sequences are LNHNV and YYDKDF (reference sequence). V lost 2 bases and J 8 bases, leaving 13 bases between the germline ends. The CDR3 consists of 15 residues. The CDR3 DNA follows: TGTGCCACCAGCAGATCCTCGGGGACGGATTCACCCCTCCACTTT. The encoded protein is CATSRSSGTDSPLHF.

The chain has TRBV5-1 and TRBJ2-3; 9 nucleotides agree with TRBD1. There are 14 residues in the CDR3. CDR1 and CDR2 from the germline V gene are SGHRS and YFSETQ. With V trimmed by 3 bases and J by 5 bases, 4 bases remained unmatched. For the CDR3, the DNA is TGCGCCAGCAGCTACGGACAGGGGAAAGATACGCAGTATTTT. It translates to CASSYGQGKDTQYF.